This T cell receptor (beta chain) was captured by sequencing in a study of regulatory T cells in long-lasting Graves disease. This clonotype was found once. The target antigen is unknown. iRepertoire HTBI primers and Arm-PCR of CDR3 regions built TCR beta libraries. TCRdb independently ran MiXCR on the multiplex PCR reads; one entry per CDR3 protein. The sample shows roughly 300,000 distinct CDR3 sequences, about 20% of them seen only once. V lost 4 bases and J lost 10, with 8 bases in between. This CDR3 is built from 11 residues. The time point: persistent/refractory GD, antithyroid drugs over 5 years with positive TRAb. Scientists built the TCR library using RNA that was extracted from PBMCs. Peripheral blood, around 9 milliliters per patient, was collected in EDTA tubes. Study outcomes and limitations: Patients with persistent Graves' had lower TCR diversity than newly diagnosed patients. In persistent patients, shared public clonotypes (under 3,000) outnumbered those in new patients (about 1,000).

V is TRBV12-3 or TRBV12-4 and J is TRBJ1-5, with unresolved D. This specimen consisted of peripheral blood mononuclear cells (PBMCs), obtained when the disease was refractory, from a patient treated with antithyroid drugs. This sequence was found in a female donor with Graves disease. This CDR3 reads CASSSIGPQHF. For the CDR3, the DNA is TGTGCCAGCAGTTCCATTGGACCCCAGCATTTT.